Sequencing of this TCR beta chain was carried out in a study of beta chain features in type 1 diabetes. Findings of the study overall: Moderately but significantly shorter TCRB CDR3s were found in Type 1 diabetes patients in all four CD4+ subsets. Whether TCRB rearrangement is influenced by HLA type was left unresolved in this analysis. Patients' naive, central memory and regulatory TCRB repertoires appeared more alike than those of healthy donors.

A note on this clone: Its target is not known.

The entirety of the isolated RNA underwent reverse transcription, so expressed TCRB transcripts were sequenced. Measured with immunoSEQ multiplex PCR; TCRdb has only the in-frame clones, and not every one. Among some 350,000 clones listed, approximately 15% were seen once. The CDR3 loop spans 14 amino acids. Germline lookup yields CDR1 MNHNY and CDR2 SVGAGI (reference sequence). The germline V and J ends were trimmed by 4 bases and 9 bases, with 16 bases remaining between them. The origin of this receptor is a woman under 30 with type 1 diabetes. The sample was naive CD4+ T cells from blood. The chain has TRBV6-6 and TRBJ1-5; a possible D gene is TRBD1 (5 bases). CDR3 nucleotides: TGTGCCAGCAGTTGGGCAGGGCGGGATCCGCCCCAGCATTTT. Translating it yields CASSWAGRDPPQHF.